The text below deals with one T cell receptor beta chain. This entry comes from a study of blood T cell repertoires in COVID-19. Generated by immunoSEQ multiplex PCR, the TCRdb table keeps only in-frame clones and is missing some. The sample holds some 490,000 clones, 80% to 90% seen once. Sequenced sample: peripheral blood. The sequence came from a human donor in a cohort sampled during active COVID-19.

The CDR3 here is CASSDGLAGVNNEQFF. The DNA for the CDR3 is TGCGCCAGCAGTGACGGACTAGCGGGAGTAAACAATGAGCAGTTCTTC. This chain links TRBV10-1 with TRBJ2-1; 13 bases align to TRBD2. Germline V gene sequence: CDR1 WNHNN, CDR2 SYGVQD (reference sequence). The V segment lost 3 bases and the J segment 5 bases; nucleotides outside the gene matches: 4. The CDR3 runs to 16 residues.